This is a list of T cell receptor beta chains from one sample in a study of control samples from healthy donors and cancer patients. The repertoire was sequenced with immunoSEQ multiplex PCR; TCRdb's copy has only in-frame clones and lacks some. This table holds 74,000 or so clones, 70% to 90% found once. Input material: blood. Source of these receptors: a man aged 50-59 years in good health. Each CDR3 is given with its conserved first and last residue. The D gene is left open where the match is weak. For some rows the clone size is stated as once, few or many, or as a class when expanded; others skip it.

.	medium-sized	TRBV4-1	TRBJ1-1	CASSQFRDPSGPEAFF	TGCGCCAGCAGCCAGTTCCGGGACCCTAGTGGTCCTGAAGCTTTCTTT
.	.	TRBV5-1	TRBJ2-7	CASSLALGRSYEQYF	TGCGCCAGCAGCTTGGCCTTGGGACGTTCCTACGAGCAGTACTTC
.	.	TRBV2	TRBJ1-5	CASSPGYRNQPQHF	TGTGCCAGCAGCCCGGGGTACCGAAATCAGCCCCAGCATTTT
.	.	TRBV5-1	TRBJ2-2	CASTQPALTGELFF	TGCGCCAGCACTCAACCGGCTCTCACCGGGGAGCTGTTTTTT
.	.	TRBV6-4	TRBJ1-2	CASSEWDSSNGYIF	TGTGCCAGCAGTGAGTGGGACTCCTCGAATGGCTACATCTTC
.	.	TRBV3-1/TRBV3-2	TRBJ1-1	CASSPGTVPWTEAFF	TGTGCCAGCAGCCCGGGGACGGTCCCGTGGACTGAAGCTTTCTTT
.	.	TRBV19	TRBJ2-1	CASSIAASVPEQFF	TGTGCCAGTAGTATAGCGGCCAGCGTCCCTGAGCAGTTCTTC
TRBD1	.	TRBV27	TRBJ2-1	CASSTGTGAYNEQFF	TGTGCCAGCAGCACCGGGACAGGGGCCTACAATGAGCAGTTCTTC
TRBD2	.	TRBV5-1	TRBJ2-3	CASRLRVAGGGDTQYF	TGCGCCAGCAGACTGAGGGTAGCGGGGGGAGGAGATACGCAGTATTTT
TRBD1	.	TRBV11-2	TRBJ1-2	CASSSQGGDGYTF	TGTGCCAGCAGCTCACAGGGGGGGGATGGCTACACCTTC
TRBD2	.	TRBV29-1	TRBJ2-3	CSVGGSLAGSGDTQYF	TGCAGCGTTGGAGGGTCACTAGCGGGGTCCGGAGATACGCAGTATTTT
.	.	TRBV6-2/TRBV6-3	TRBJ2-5	CASSLSIRQDQETQYF	TGTGCCAGCAGCCTCTCCATCCGACAGGACCAAGAGACCCAGTACTTC
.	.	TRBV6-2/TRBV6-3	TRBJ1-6	CASSYFGDSPLHF	TGTGCCAGCAGTTACTTTGGGGATTCACCCCTCCACTTT
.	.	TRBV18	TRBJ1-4	CASSPTRGDNEKLFF	TGTGCCAGCTCACCGACCAGGGGAGATAATGAAAAACTGTTTTTT
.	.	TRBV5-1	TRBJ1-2	CASSLEDGRGGYTF	TGCGCCAGCAGCTTGGAGGACGGTAGGGGTGGCTACACCTTC
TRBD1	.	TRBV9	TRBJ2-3	CASSAQGAATDTQYF	TGTGCCAGCAGCGCGCAGGGGGCAGCCACAGATACGCAGTATTTT
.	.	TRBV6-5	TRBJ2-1	CASRGSTGHEFF	TGTGCCAGCAGGGGTTCGACAGGCCACGAGTTCTTC
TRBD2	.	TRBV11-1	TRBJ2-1	CASSPISAGRYNEQFF	TGTGCCAGCAGCCCTATTTCAGCGGGGAGATACAATGAGCAGTTCTTC
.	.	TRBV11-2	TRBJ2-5	CASGWLETQYF	TGTGCCTCGGGGTGGCTGGAGACCCAGTACTTC
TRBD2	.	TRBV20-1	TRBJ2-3	CSAAGGDTQYF	TGCAGTGCTGCGGGAGGTGACACGCAGTATTTT
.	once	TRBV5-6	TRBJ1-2	CASSFPRWVRRGNYGYTF	TGTGCCAGCAGCTTTCCTCGTTGGGTTCGCAGGGGCAACTATGGCTACACCTTC
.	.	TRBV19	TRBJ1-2	CASTPELGLNYGYTF	TGTGCCAGTACCCCCGAATTAGGGCTTAACTATGGCTACACCTTC
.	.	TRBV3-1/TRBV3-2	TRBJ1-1	CASSHQLNTEAFF	TGTGCCAGCAGCCATCAGCTGAACACTGAAGCTTTCTTT
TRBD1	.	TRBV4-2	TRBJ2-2	CASSQEERSGTGAGELFF	TGTGCCAGCAGCCAAGAGGAGAGGTCCGGGACAGGGGCCGGGGAGCTGTTTTTT
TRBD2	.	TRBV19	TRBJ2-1	CASSIGLAGSNEQFF	TGTGCCAGTAGTATCGGTCTAGCGGGATCCAATGAGCAGTTCTTC
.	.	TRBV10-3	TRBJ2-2	CAISESQGNGELFF	TGTGCCATCAGTGAGTCGCAGGGCAACGGGGAGCTGTTTTTT
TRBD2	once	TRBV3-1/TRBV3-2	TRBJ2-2	CASSQVRGANTGELFF	TGTGCCAGCAGCCAAGTCCGGGGGGCGAACACCGGGGAGCTGTTTTTT
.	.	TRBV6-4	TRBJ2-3	CASRDMGLAGDTQYF	TGTGCCAGCCGGGACATGGGGCTAGCTGGGGATACGCAGTATTTT
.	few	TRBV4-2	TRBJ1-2	CASSQVQIQGGEGYTF	TGTGCCAGCAGCCAAGTACAGATACAGGGAGGAGAAGGCTACACCTTC
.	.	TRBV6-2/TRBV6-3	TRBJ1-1	CASSYSTENTEAFF	TGTGCCAGCAGTTACTCGACCGAGAACACTGAAGCCTTCTTT
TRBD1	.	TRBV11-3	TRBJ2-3	CASSLGRGWLGDTQYF	TGTGCCAGCAGCTTAGGCAGGGGGTGGCTTGGGGATACGCAGTATTTT
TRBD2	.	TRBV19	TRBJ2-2	CASTPWGLAGGPTTGELFF	TGTGCCAGCACTCCCTGGGGACTAGCGGGGGGCCCCACTACCGGGGAGCTGTTTTTT
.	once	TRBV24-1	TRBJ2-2	CATSDSILGENTGELFF	TGTGCCACCAGTGATTCAATCCTCGGGGAGAACACCGGGGAGCTGTTTTTT
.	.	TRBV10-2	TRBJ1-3	CASSDTGYSGNTIYF	TGCGCCAGCAGTGATACAGGTTACTCTGGAAACACCATATATTTT
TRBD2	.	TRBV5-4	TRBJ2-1	CASSFPTPTSGGRNEQFF	TGTGCCAGCAGCTTCCCCACCCCAACTAGCGGGGGGAGAAATGAGCAGTTCTTC
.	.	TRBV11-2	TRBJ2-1	CASSPDSYNEQFF	TGTGCCAGCAGCCCGGACAGTTACAATGAGCAGTTCTTC
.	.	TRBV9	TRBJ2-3	CASSAVGSTDTQYF	TGTGCCAGCAGTGCGGTGGGGAGCACAGATACGCAGTATTTT
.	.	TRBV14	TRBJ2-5	CASSQLWGAQETQYF	TGTGCCAGCAGCCAACTATGGGGGGCCCAAGAGACCCAGTACTTC
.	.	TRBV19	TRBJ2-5	CASSQERQETQYF	TGTGCCAGTAGTCAGGAACGCCAAGAGACCCAGTACTTC
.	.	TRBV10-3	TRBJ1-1	CAISESRDGWAFF	TGTGCCATCAGTGAGTCTCGGGACGGTTGGGCTTTCTTT
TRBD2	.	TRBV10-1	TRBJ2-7	CASSESPIWGGMREQYF	TGCGCCAGCAGTGAGTCGCCCATATGGGGGGGGATGAGGGAGCAGTACTTC
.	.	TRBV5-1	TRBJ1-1	CASSLRTANTEAFF	TGCGCCAGCAGCCTTCGGACAGCAAACACTGAAGCTTTCTTT
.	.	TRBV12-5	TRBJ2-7	CASGLSPGEQYF	TGTGCTAGTGGTTTGTCCCCGGGCGAGCAGTACTTC
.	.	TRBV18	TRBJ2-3	CASSPSLTDTQYF	TGTGCCAGCTCACCCTCCCTCACAGATACGCAGTATTTT
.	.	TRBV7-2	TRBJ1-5	CASSLVENQPQHF	TGTGCCAGCAGCTTAGTAGAGAATCAGCCCCAGCATTTT
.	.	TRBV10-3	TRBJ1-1	CAISDSVGAFF	TGTGCCATCAGTGACAGTGTGGGAGCTTTCTTT
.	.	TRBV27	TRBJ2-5	CASSSLSSRQLYGETQYF	TGTGCCAGCAGTTCCCTCAGTTCCAGACAGCTCTATGGGGAGACCCAGTACTTC
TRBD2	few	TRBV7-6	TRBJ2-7	CASSLGFSGGSSYEQYF	TGTGCCAGCAGCTTAGGGTTTAGCGGGGGGAGCTCCTACGAGCAGTACTTC
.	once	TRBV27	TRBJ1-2	CASSSGQRHGYTF	TGTGCCAGCAGTTCGGGACAACGCCATGGCTACACCTTC
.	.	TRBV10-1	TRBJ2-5	CASSPGPVAATQYF	TGCGCCAGCAGTCCCGGTCCGGTGGCAGCGACCCAGTACTTC
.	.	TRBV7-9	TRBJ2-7	CASGAGVVEQYF	TGTGCCAGCGGGGCAGGGGTCGTGGAGCAGTACTTC
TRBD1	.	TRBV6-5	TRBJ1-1	CASRAGTGGTEAFF	TGTGCCAGCAGGGCCGGGACAGGGGGCACTGAAGCTTTCTTT
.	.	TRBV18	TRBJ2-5	CASSRSNQETQYF	TGTGCCAGCTCACGGTCGAACCAAGAGACCCAGTACTTC
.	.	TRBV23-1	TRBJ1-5	CASKNSIEEANQPQHF	TGCGCCAGCAAAAACTCCATAGAGGAGGCCAATCAGCCCCAGCATTTT
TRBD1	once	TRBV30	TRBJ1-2	CAGNRDRANYGYTF	TGTGCCGGCAACCGGGACAGAGCTAACTATGGCTACACCTTC
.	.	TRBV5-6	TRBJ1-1	CASSLVGEGENTEAFF	TGTGCCAGCAGCTTGGTTGGGGAGGGGGAGAACACTGAAGCTTTCTTT